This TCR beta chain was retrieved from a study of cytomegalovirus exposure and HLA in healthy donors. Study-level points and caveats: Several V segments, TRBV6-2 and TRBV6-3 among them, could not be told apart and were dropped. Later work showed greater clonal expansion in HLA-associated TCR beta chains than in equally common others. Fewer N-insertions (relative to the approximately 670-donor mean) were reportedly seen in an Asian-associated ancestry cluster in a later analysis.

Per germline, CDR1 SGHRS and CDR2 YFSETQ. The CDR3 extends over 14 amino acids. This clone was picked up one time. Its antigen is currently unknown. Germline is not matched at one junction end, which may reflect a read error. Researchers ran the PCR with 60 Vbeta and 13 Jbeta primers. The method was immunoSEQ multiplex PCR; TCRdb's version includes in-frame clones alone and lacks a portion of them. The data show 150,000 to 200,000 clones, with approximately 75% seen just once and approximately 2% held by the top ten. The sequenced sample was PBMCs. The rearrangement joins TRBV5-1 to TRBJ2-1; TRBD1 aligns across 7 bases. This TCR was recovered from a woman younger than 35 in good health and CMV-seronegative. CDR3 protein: CASSLTGVYNEQFF. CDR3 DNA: TGCGCCAGCAGCTTGACAGGGGTATACAATGAGCAATTCTTC.